A single sample is the source of the 28 T cell receptor beta chains below, sequenced in a study of blood T cell repertoires in COVID-19. Method: immunoSEQ multiplex PCR; TCRdb's copy keeps in-frame clones and lacks some. The sample has under 150,000 clones, 75% to 90% seen once. The source material was peripheral blood. All receptors derive from a human donor in a cohort sampled during active COVID-19.

The chain uses TRBV7-9 and TRBJ1-2; the D is unclear. Germline V lookup: CDR1 SEHNR, CDR2 FQNEAQ (reference sequence). Trimming took off 0 bases at V and 8 bases at J, with 7 bases between the two ends. This CDR3 region has 12 residues. Here the CDR3 DNA reads TGTGCCAGCAGCTTAGCAGCCGAGGGCTACACCTTC. Its protein is CASSLAAEGYTF.

This clone was seen a handful of times. This chain links TRBV19 with TRBJ2-2; TRBD1 matches 12 bases. V gave up 5 bases and J gave up 5 bases; unmatched junction bases: 9. Germline-derived CDR1 and CDR2 are LNHDA and SQIVND (reference sequence). The CDR3 contains 17 residues. Written as DNA, the CDR3 is TGTGCCAGTAGTTATTGGGGACAGGGGGCGAGGACCGGGGAGCTGTTTTTT. Its translation: CASSYWGQGARTGELFF.

Turning to this clone: One junction end does not reproduce the germline sequence, and a read error may be involved. The chain recombines TRBV13 with TRBJ2-1; 9 bases match TRBD2. The V gene's germline CDR1 is PRHDT and CDR2 FYEKMQ (reference sequence). The CDR3 loop spans 14 amino acids. In nucleotides, the CDR3 is TGTGCCAGCAGCTTACTAGCGGGGTACAATGGGCAGTTCTTC. This sequence encodes CASSLLAGYNGQFF.

V gene TRBV19 combines with J gene TRBJ1-1; D unresolved. V was trimmed by 10 bases and J by 1 base, leaving 13 bases between them. Germline V gene lookup returns CDR1 LNHDA and CDR2 SQIVND (reference sequence). CDR3 length equals 13 residues. Here the CDR3 reads CATREQSNTEAFF. The CDR3 DNA follows: TGTGCCACTCGGGAACAATCGAACACTGAAGCTTTCTTT.

The chain employs TRBV12-5 and TRBJ2-1; 9 nucleotides line up with TRBD2. The CDR3 loop spans 15 amino acids. Unmatched junction bases numbered 5, after V lost 2 bases and J lost 6 bases. The germline V gene has CDR1 LGHNT and CDR2 FRNRAP. CDR3 loop: CASGLLAGGLNEQFF. The CDR3 DNA is TGTGCTAGTGGTTTGCTGGCGGGAGGGCTCAATGAGCAGTTCTTC.

The rearrangement uses TRBV30 and TRBJ1-2, with a possible D match to TRBD1 (5 bases). The CDR3 contains 13 residues. Trimming took 1 base from V and 6 from J, leaving 12 bases between them. Germline CDR1 and CDR2: GTSNPN and SVGIG (reference sequence). The CDR3 sequence is CAWSGAGWDGYTF. The CDR3 nucleotides are TGTGCCTGGAGTGGGGCAGGGTGGGATGGCTACACCTTC.

The chain uses TRBV21-1 and TRBJ2-7; the table's D call, TRBD2, has no DNA check behind it. TRBV21-1 is labeled a pseudogene. The CDR3 runs to 15 residues. The CDR3 loop is CASSKLRREHYEQYV. CDR3 in DNA: TGTGCCAGCAGCAAGTTAAGGCGGGAGCACTACGAGCAGTACGTC.

The chain couples TRBV11-1 to TRBJ1-2; 9 positions agree with TRBD1. CDR1 and CDR2 (germline): SGHAT, FQDESV (reference sequence). Losses at the gene ends were 6 bases for V and 8 bases for J; bases not matched to a gene: 7. This CDR3 spans 13 amino acids. Written as DNA, the CDR3 is TGTGCCAGCAGTTTGGGACAGGGACCCGGCTACACCTTC. Protein sequence: CASSLGQGPGYTF.

The V and J genes are TRBV4-3 and TRBJ1-2, with 7 positions matching TRBD1. This CDR3 spans 16 amino acids. Germline CDR1 reads LGHNA; CDR2 reads YSLEER. The junction had 14 bases not matched to a gene; V was cut back by 3 bases and J by 7 bases. The CDR3 loop is CASSHGTLRGRRGYTF. The CDR3, as DNA: TGCGCCAGCAGCCACGGGACGTTAAGGGGGCGACGTGGCTACACCTTC.

J is TRBJ2-7 and V is TRBV11-1; 10 bases line up with TRBD1. J was trimmed by 5 bases and V by 2 bases; bases with no gene match: 9. Germline-derived CDR1 and CDR2 are SGHAT and FQDESV (reference sequence). The CDR3 runs 16 residues. DNA of the CDR3: TGTGCCAGCAGCTTATCATGGACAGGGGGGGGAAACGAGCAGTACGTC. Translated: CASSLSWTGGGNEQYV.

This clone has only a few counts. This chain links TRBV6-5 with TRBJ1-1, with unresolved D. CDR1 MNHEY and CDR2 SVGAGI come from the germline V gene. There are 14 residues in the CDR3. V shed 6 bases and J shed 5 bases, with 16 bases lying between them. The CDR3 here is CASRLGRGGTEAFF. DNA for the CDR3: TGTGCCAGCAGGCTCGGCCGGGGTGGGACTGAAGCTTTCTTT.

The chain recombines TRBV2 with TRBJ2-5; D is perhaps TRBD1 (7 bases). In germline, CDR1 is SNHLY, CDR2 FYNNEI. V shed 3 bases and J shed 4 bases, with 15 bases lying between them. This CDR3 spans 15 amino acids. CDR3 amino acids: CASSEGQGGGETQYF. CDR3 nucleotides: TGTGCCAGCAGTGAGGGCCAGGGGGGAGGAGAGACCCAGTACTTC.

The chain carries TRBV19 and TRBJ1-2; 9 bases fit TRBD1. The junction had 6 bases not matched to a gene; V was cut back by 3 bases and J by 4 bases. This CDR3 has 15 residues. Germline V gene sequence: CDR1 LNHDA, CDR2 SQIVND (reference sequence). Here the CDR3 DNA reads TGTGCCAGTAGTATCGCGGGACAGGGCGGCTATGGCTACACCTTC. Amino acid sequence: CASSIAGQGGYGYTF.

This rearrangement joins TRBV27 to TRBJ2-1; D remains unclear. Germline V gives CDR1 MNHEY, CDR2 SMNVEV (reference sequence). The CDR3 spans 13 residues. Trimming took 2 bases from V and 10 from J, leaving 12 bases between them. The DNA for the CDR3 is TGTGCCAGCAGTTTAAAAGTGAGCTTGGAGCAGTTCTTC. This codes for CASSLKVSLEQFF.

The CDR3 nucleotides read TGTGCCAGCAGCCCACCGGGTTTCTACTCCTACGAGCAGTACTTC. Protein: CASSPPGFYSYEQYF. This sequence joins TRBV6-2 or TRBV6-3 and TRBJ2-7; D is unresolved. Germline-derived CDR1 and CDR2 are MNHEY and SVGEGT. The CDR3 extends over 15 amino acids. V dropped 6 bases and J dropped 0 bases, with 15 bases sitting between them.

The CDR3, as DNA: TGTGCCTGTAGGGGACAGTCCTACGAGCAGTACTTC. Amino acids: CACRGQSYEQYF. The V call is TRBV30, the J call TRBJ2-7; TRBD1 matches at 7 bases. The CDR3 runs 12 residues. Trimming took 6 bases from V and 1 from J; bases not matched to a gene: 3. In germline, CDR1 is GTSNPN, CDR2 SVGIG (reference sequence).

The gene calls are TRBV19 and TRBJ1-5; D remains unclear. This CDR3 has 13 amino acids. From germline, CDR1 is LNHDA and CDR2 SQIVND (reference sequence). Trimming removed 3 bases from V and 6 bases from J, with 9 bases in between. CDR3 sequence: CASSMLRGQPQHF. The CDR3, as DNA: TGTGCCAGTAGTATGTTGCGGGGTCAGCCCCAGCATTTT.

In its sample, this clone was seen a few times. The chain employs TRBV15 and TRBJ2-3; TRBD1 might be the D (6 bases). Germline loops: CDR1 LNHNV, CDR2 YYDKDF (reference sequence). The CDR3 loop spans 17 amino acids. Trimming removed 3 bases from V and 5 bases from J, with 21 bases in between. The DNA of the CDR3 is TGTGCCACCAGCAGTCCGACAGGAGCGGTCAACGGAGATACGCAGTATTTT. This sequence encodes CATSSPTGAVNGDTQYF.

The V gene is TRBV6-5, the J gene TRBJ2-7; unclear D gene. The CDR3 contains 13 residues. V lost 5 bases to trimming and J lost 5 bases, with 13 bases between them. Per germline, CDR1 MNHEY and CDR2 SVGAGI. CDR3: CASSLNTVNEQYV. In DNA, the CDR3 is TGTGCCAGCAGTCTCAACACCGTAAACGAGCAGTACGTC.

The chain links TRBV4-1 to TRBJ2-1; a possible D gene is TRBD2 (5 bases). From germline, CDR1 is MGHRA and CDR2 YSYEKL. Trimming shortened V by 2 bases and J by 0 bases, and 17 bases separated the two germline ends. The CDR3 is 18 residues long. CDR3 protein: CASSQKQGLSSSYNEQFF. CDR3 in DNA: TGCGCCAGCAGCCAAAAACAAGGACTTTCGAGCTCCTACAATGAGCAGTTCTTC.

The chain carries TRBV2 and TRBJ2-7; TRBD1 aligns across 8 bases. This CDR3 is 14 amino acids long. V lost 1 base and J lost 5; bases outside the gene matches: 4. CDR1 and CDR2 (germline): SNHLY, FYNNEI. CDR3 DNA: TGTGCCAGCAGTGAAGTCAGGGGGCTGCACGAGCAGTACTTC. Its protein is CASSEVRGLHEQYF.

The chain couples TRBV12-2 to TRBJ1-6; the D call in the table, TRBD1, was not verified against the DNA. TRBV12-2 constitutes a pseudogene. The CDR3 is 16 amino acids. The CDR3 here is CASRSRQLSYNSPLHF. The CDR3 region has the DNA TGTGCAAGTCGCTCGCGACAGCTCTCCTATAATTCACCCCTCCACTTT.

The chain couples TRBV5-1 to TRBJ1-1; TRBD1 might be the D (6 bases). Trimming took off 0 bases at V and 0 bases at J, with 9 bases between the two ends. The CDR3 loop spans 15 amino acids. Germline values: CDR1 SGHRS, CDR2 YFSETQ. CDR3 sequence: CASSLATGMNTEAFF. DNA of the CDR3: TGCGCCAGCAGCTTGGCCACAGGGATGAACACTGAAGCTTTCTTT.

The CDR3 sequence is CASSLGDSSYNEQFF. CDR3 DNA: TGCGCCAGCAGCTTGGGGGACTCCTCATACAATGAGCAGTTCTTC. This chain links TRBV5-1 with TRBJ2-1, with D perhaps TRBD2 (6 bases). Germline CDR1 and CDR2: SGHRS and YFSETQ. The ends were cut back, 0 bases at V and 4 bases at J, with 11 bases in the middle. This CDR3 comprises 15 residues. The whole variable domain, filled in from reference TRBV5-1 and TRBJ2-1, reads KAGVTQTPRYLIKTRGQQVTLSCSPISGHRSVSWYQQTPGQGLQFLFEYFSETQRNKGNFPGRFSGRQFSNSRSEMNVSTLELGDSALYLCASSLGDSSYNEQFFGPGTRLTVL.

On this clone: Other DNA sequences within the sample encode an identical CDR3. The gene calls are TRBV5-1 and TRBJ2-3; D possibly corresponds to TRBD2 (5 bases). CDR3 length: 13 residues. Germline CDR1 and CDR2: SGHRS and YFSETQ. Trimming removed 4 bases at V and 2 bases at J, with 8 bases between. This CDR3 reads CASSSRDTDTQYF. CDR3 DNA sequence: TGCGCCAGCAGCAGCCGGGACACAGATACGCAGTATTTT. The full variable domain, its missing parts supplied by reference TRBV5-1 and TRBJ2-3, is KAGVTQTPRYLIKTRGQQVTLSCSPISGHRSVSWYQQTPGQGLQFLFEYFSETQRNKGNFPGRFSGRQFSNSRSEMNVSTLELGDSALYLCASSSRDTDTQYFGPGTRLTVL.

This clone was seen once. This chain uses TRBV29-1 with TRBJ2-5; 9 bases line up with TRBD2. The CDR3 spans 13 residues. CDR1 and CDR2 (germline): SQVTM, ANQGSEA. Trimming removed 5 bases from V and 7 bases from J; junction bases left unmatched: 8. CDR3 amino acids: CSVTASGIGTQYF. The CDR3 nucleotides read TGCAGCGTTACCGCTAGCGGGATCGGGACCCAGTACTTC. The entire variable domain, with the rest obtained from reference TRBV29-1 and TRBJ2-5, is as follows: SAVISQKPSRDICQRGTSLTIQCQVDSQVTMMFWYRQQPGQSLTLIATANQGSEATYESGFVIDKFPISRPNLTFSTLTVSNMSPEDSSIYLCSVTASGIGTQYFGPGTRLLVL.

V and J are TRBV6-5 and TRBJ2-3, with 9 bases fitting TRBD1. V lost 2 bases, J lost 4 bases, and 4 bases stayed unmatched. The CDR3 totals 15 residues. Germline V lookup: CDR1 MNHEY, CDR2 SVGAGI. In nucleotides, the CDR3 is TGTGCCAGCAGTTACGCCGGGACAGGGCCAGATACGCAGTATTTT. Translating it yields CASSYAGTGPDTQYF.

The gene calls are TRBV7-9 and TRBJ2-5, with TRBD2 matching over 8 bases. Trimming removed 8 bases from V and 4 bases from J; junction bases left unmatched: 9. The CDR3 runs 14 residues. Germline V gene sequence: CDR1 SEHNR, CDR2 FQNEAQ (reference sequence). The CDR3 DNA sequence: TGTGCCAGCTCTGGGGCGAGCGGGAGAGAGACCCAGTACTTC. This translates into CASSGASGRETQYF.